What follows describes a single T cell receptor (beta chain). Its antigen is unidentified. Every patient had mismatch repair deficiency by PCR or immunohistochemistry. TCR sequencing covered three patients who responded to pembrolizumab. J gave up 5 bases and V 5 bases, and 8 bases lay outside the gene matches. From germline, CDR1 is SEHNR and CDR2 FQNEAQ (reference sequence). The CDR3 sequence is 16 residues long. The data were taken from a study of PD-1 blockade in mismatch repair-deficient tumors. Study summary: Patients had about a dozen mismatch repair-deficient cancer types, all previously treated and progressing. Study-wide points: Tumor-resident clones, often undetectable pretreatment in blood, expanded then contracted after pembrolizumab.

Profiling relied on immunoSEQ multiplex PCR, and the TCRdb table lists in-frame clones only, not all of them. The table shows under 95,000 clones, with approximately 81% occurring only once. Source: peripheral blood, taken 12 weeks after starting pembrolizumab. J is TRBJ2-2 and V is TRBV7-9; 10 nucleotides align to TRBD2. The sequence was obtained from an adult with mismatch repair-deficient cancer. Here the CDR3 reads CASSPLAGAETGELFF. DNA for the CDR3: TGTGCCAGCAGCCCCCTAGCGGGAGCCGAAACCGGGGAGCTGTTTTTT.